The 32 T cell receptor beta chains below come from one sample, sequenced in a study of blood T cells in healthy people across ages. Combining a sample-barcoded 5' primer with a J-beta primer mix, a second PCR ran for roughly 7 to 11 cycles. One entry per CDR3 protein results from TCRdb running MiXCR on the 5' RACE reads. Among 1.2 million to 1.5 million distinct CDR3 sequences listed, around 42% were seen once. The sequencing sample was made of blood. The receptors shown here come from a woman between 18 and 30 years old in good health.

This chain connects TRBV3-1 to TRBJ2-1; 9 nucleotides match TRBD2. The CDR3 is made up of 18 amino acids. Looked up from germline, CDR1 is LGHDT and CDR2 is YNNKEL (reference sequence). Unmatched junction bases numbered 14, after V lost 4 bases and J lost 4 bases. Here the CDR3 DNA reads TGTGCCAGCAGCCCCTCCGTTCGGGAGCGGGAGGTATACAATGAGCAGTTCTTC. Its translation: CASSPSVREREVYNEQFF.

This rearrangement joins TRBV6-1 to TRBJ1-2; maybe TRBD1 (6 bases). The CDR3 runs to 13 residues. V dropped 5 bases and J dropped 5 bases, with 12 bases sitting between them. CDR1 and CDR2 (germline): MNHNS, SASEGT. CDR3 amino acids: CASSRDISYGYTF. In nucleotides, the CDR3 is TGTGCCAGCAGTCGGGACATTTCTTATGGCTACACCTTC.

This clonotype has just a few counts. The V call is TRBV13, the J call TRBJ1-6; TRBD1 matches 8 bases. The CDR3 is 14 amino acids. With V trimmed by 4 bases and J by 10 bases, 6 bases remained unmatched. Germline CDR1 and CDR2: PRHDT and FYEKMQ (reference sequence). The CDR3, as DNA: TGTGCCAGCAGCTCCGGACAGGGACGGTCACCCCTCCACTTT. Protein: CASSSGQGRSPLHF. Together with reference TRBV13 and TRBJ1-6, the CDR3 gives the full variable domain: AAGVIQSPRHLIKEKRETATLKCYPIPRHDTVYWYQQGPGQDPQFLISFYEKMQSDKGSIPDRFSAQQFSDYHSELNMSSLELGDSALYFCASSSGQGRSPLHFGNGTRLTVT.

The chain joins TRBV11-2 to TRBJ1-2, with 7 nucleotides matching TRBD1. The CDR3 totals 15 residues. Trimming took 4 bases from V and 4 from J; bases not matched to a gene: 9. Germline V gene lookup returns CDR1 SGHAT and CDR2 FQNNGV. Here the CDR3 reads CASSSQGGTAYGYTF. The CDR3 DNA reads as TGTGCCAGCAGCTCCCAGGGGGGAACCGCCTATGGCTACACCTTC.

V and J are TRBV27 and TRBJ2-3; perhaps TRBD1 as D (6 bases). CDR1 and CDR2 from the germline V gene are MNHEY and SMNVEV (reference sequence). Trimming pared 7 bases from V and 0 bases from J, leaving 11 bases between. CDR3 length equals 14 residues. Written as DNA, the CDR3 is TGTGCCAGCACTCGGGACATCAGCACAGATACGCAGTATTTT. Residues: CASTRDISTDTQYF.

This clonotype was found a few times. J is TRBJ2-7 and V is TRBV13; 8 nucleotides line up with TRBD2. The V and J ends lost 5 bases and 4 bases, in that order; junction bases with no gene match: 7. This CDR3 has 14 residues. The V gene's germline CDR1 is PRHDT and CDR2 FYEKMQ (reference sequence). The chain's CDR3 is CASSQAGEVYEQYF. CDR3 DNA: TGTGCCAGCAGCCAAGCGGGAGAGGTTTACGAGCAGTACTTC.

This clonotype was counted once. V is TRBV27 and J is TRBJ2-1; 8 nucleotides match TRBD2. V lost 11 bases, J lost 4 bases, and 13 bases stayed unmatched. CDR3 length: 15 amino acids. Germline CDR1 and CDR2: MNHEY and SMNVEV (reference sequence). CDR3 nucleotides: TGTGCCGGCACGCTAGATAGCGGGGATTACAATGAGCAGTTCTTC. Translating gives CAGTLDSGDYNEQFF.

This clonotype appeared a single time. The genes are TRBV12-3 or TRBV12-4 and TRBJ1-5, with D possibly being TRBD1 (5 bases). The germline V and J ends were trimmed by 6 bases and 2 bases, with 14 bases remaining between them. This CDR3 contains 15 residues. Here the CDR3 reads CASSSTRDGNQPQHF. CDR3 DNA sequence: TGTGCCAGCAGCTCCACCCGGGACGGCAATCAGCCCCAGCATTTT.

As for this clonotype: At one of its ends the junction is not consistent with the germline gene, which may arise from a read error. The chain has TRBV7-9 and TRBJ1-2; D is uncertain. Germline lookup yields CDR1 SEHNR and CDR2 FQNEAQ (reference sequence). This CDR3 contains 16 residues. The CDR3 DNA reads as TGTGCCAACAGCTTGTTTGCGGCAGGTATCCCCTATGGCTACACCTTC. It translates to CANSLFAAGIPYGYTF.

J is TRBJ2-4 and V is TRBV25-1, with 8 bases lining up with TRBD2. Gene TRBJ2-7 matches the end of the DNA better, so the J call may be wrong. CDR3 length: 14 amino acids. Germline CDR1 and CDR2: MGHDK and SYGVNS. The CDR3 loop reads CASSVRAGADEQYF. The CDR3 nucleotides are TGTGCCAGCAGTGTGCGAGCGGGAGCGGACGAGCAGTACTTC.

This clonotype was observed a handful of times. The rearrangement joins TRBV28 to TRBJ1-2; TRBD1 is a possible D gene (6 bases). The V end lost 6 bases, the J end lost 2 bases, and 16 bases lay between the germline ends. This CDR3 is 15 amino acids long. Germline values: CDR1 MDHEN, CDR2 SYDVKM. The CDR3 sequence is CASSPLGGGNYGYTF. Here the CDR3 DNA reads TGTGCCAGCAGCCCATTAGGAGGGGGGAACTATGGCTACACCTTC.

The chain links TRBV3-1 to TRBJ2-7; D gene unclear. This CDR3 contains 12 residues. Trimming removed 1 base at V and 6 bases at J, with 7 bases between. CDR1 and CDR2 from the germline V gene are LGHDT and YNNKEL (reference sequence). CDR3 sequence: CASSQGAGEQYF. The CDR3, as DNA: TGTGCCAGCAGCCAAGGGGCAGGCGAGCAGTACTTC.

This sequence joins TRBV7-2 and TRBJ1-2, with D perhaps TRBD1 (6 bases). Trimming removed 4 bases from V and 4 bases from J, with 13 bases in between. The V gene's germline CDR1 is SGHTA and CDR2 FQGNSA. The CDR3 consists of 14 residues. The DNA of the CDR3 is TGTGCCAGCAGCTCTGTGGGGGGCCCCTATGGCTACACCTTC. Amino acid sequence: CASSSVGGPYGYTF.

The chain recombines TRBV6-6 with TRBJ2-7, with 9 bases that match TRBD1. Trimming removed 6 bases from V and 7 bases from J; junction bases left unmatched: 13. The germline V gene encodes CDR1 MNHNY and CDR2 SVGAGI (reference sequence). The CDR3 runs to 15 residues. CDR3 loop: CASSPPQDRGGEQYF. CDR3 in DNA: TGTGCCAGCAGCCCACCCCAGGACAGGGGTGGGGAGCAGTACTTC.

This sequence joins TRBV7-3 and TRBJ2-3; TRBD1 aligns across 7 bases. The J segment lost 0 bases and the V segment lost 3 bases, leaving 6 bases of the junction unmatched. Looked up from germline, CDR1 is SGHTA and CDR2 is FQGTGA. The CDR3 is 16 residues long. The CDR3 DNA reads as TGTGCCAGCAGCTTTGGGACAGCCGTTAGCACAGATACGCAGTATTTT. Amino acids: CASSFGTAVSTDTQYF.

The J gene is TRBJ2-1, the V gene TRBV3-1; 12 bases line up with TRBD2. V shed 7 bases and J 4 bases; nucleotides not matched to a gene: 8. Per germline, CDR1 LGHDT and CDR2 YNNKEL (reference sequence). The CDR3 contains 16 residues. The CDR3 nucleotides read TGTGCCAGCACCTCCACTAGCGGGGGGCATTACAATGAGCAGTTCTTC. Translated: CASTSTSGGHYNEQFF.

The count of this clonotype is one. This chain uses TRBV20-1 with TRBJ1-1, with D maybe TRBD1 (6 bases). Germline CDR1 DFQATT, CDR2 SNEGSKA (reference sequence). V was cut by 7 bases and J by 8 bases, with 17 bases left in between. The length of the CDR3 is 12 residues. CDR3 amino acids: CSGQEGGTEAFF. As DNA, the CDR3 is TGCAGTGGCCAGGAAGGCGGGACAGAAGCTTTCTTT.

This clonotype was found many times. This rearrangement joins TRBV10-3 to TRBJ2-6; TRBD1 is a possible D gene (6 bases). With 8 bases removed from V and 0 bases from J, the gap between germline ends came to 11 bases. This CDR3 comprises 15 residues. The germline V gene encodes CDR1 ENHRY and CDR2 SYGVKD. The CDR3 sequence: CAISGDLSGANVLTF. The CDR3 coding sequence is TGTGCCATCTCAGGGGACCTCTCTGGGGCCAACGTCCTGACTTTC.

The rearrangement uses TRBV7-2 and TRBJ2-2; TRBD2 aligns across 12 bases. Germline V gene lookup returns CDR1 SGHTA and CDR2 FQGNSA. V lost 5 bases, J lost 7 bases, and 8 bases stayed unmatched. CDR3 length equals 16 residues. CDR3 residues: CASSHGLAGRGGELFF. The CDR3 DNA reads TGTGCCAGCAGCCACGGACTAGCGGGACGGGGCGGGGAGCTGTTTTTT.

The chain recombines TRBV20-1 with TRBJ1-4, with D unclear. The germline V gene encodes CDR1 DFQATT and CDR2 SNEGSKA (reference sequence). V was shortened by 1 base and J by 6 bases, with 12 bases between the two germline ends. The CDR3 loop spans 14 amino acids. The CDR3 sequence is CSARGDGYHEKLFF. CDR3 sequence (DNA): TGCAGTGCTAGAGGCGATGGGTATCATGAAAAACTGTTTTTT.

This chain uses TRBV12-3 or TRBV12-4 with TRBJ2-1, with 7 nucleotides matching TRBD2. The CDR3 has 15 amino acids. After removal of 8 bases from V and 2 bases from J, the junction contained 9 bases not matched to a gene. The CDR3 DNA sequence: TGTGCCAGCCGAATAGCGGGTGACCCCTACAATGAGCAGTTCTTC. Protein sequence: CASRIAGDPYNEQFF.

V and J are TRBV14 and TRBJ2-1; 11 bases are a match to TRBD2. CDR3 size: 18 residues. Germline CDR1 and CDR2: SGHDN and FVKESK. Trimming removed 4 bases from V and 7 bases from J; junction bases left unmatched: 15. This chain's CDR3 is CASSPPLTSGTPGNEQFF. As DNA, the CDR3 is TGTGCCAGCAGCCCCCCTTTGACTAGCGGGACCCCTGGGAATGAGCAGTTCTTC.

The V call is TRBV9, the J call TRBJ2-5; 7 positions match TRBD2. Per germline, CDR1 SGDLS and CDR2 YYNGEE. CDR3 size: 16 residues. V trimming: 4 bases; J trimming: 4 bases; junction bases outside the gene matches: 13. The CDR3 loop reads CASSTPGRAGRETQYF. CDR3 nucleotide sequence: TGTGCCAGCAGCACACCGGGACGAGCGGGGAGAGAGACCCAGTACTTC. Full variable domain (remainder filled in from reference TRBV9 and TRBJ2-5): DSGVTQTPKHLITATGQRVTLRCSPRSGDLSVYWYQQSLDQGLQFLIQYYNGEERAKGNILERFSAQQFPDLHSELNLSSLELGDSALYFCASSTPGRAGRETQYFGPGTRLLVL.

V and J are TRBV12-3 or TRBV12-4 and TRBJ2-2; D not resolved. The CDR3 has 16 amino acids. Between the trimmed V and J ends, which lost 3 bases and 2 bases, there was a span of 13 bases. Here the CDR3 reads CASSLWVTINTGELFF. CDR3 coding DNA: TGTGCCAGCAGTTTGTGGGTCACCATAAACACCGGGGAGCTGTTTTTT.

CDR3 sequence reads: CASSDLGPNYGYTF. The CDR3 DNA follows: TGTGCCAGCAGTGATCTTGGCCCCAACTATGGCTACACCTTC. The chain combines TRBV25-1 with TRBJ1-2, with D unclear. CDR3 length equals 14 residues. Trimming took off 3 bases at V and 2 bases at J, with 10 bases between the two ends. Germline-derived CDR1 and CDR2 are MGHDK and SYGVNS.

This clonotype has only a few counts. Given a much more abundant clone one base away, this may be a read error. The V and J genes are TRBV7-2 and TRBJ2-1, with D possibly TRBD2 on 6 matching bases. The J call is uncertain, as TRBJ2-7 better fits the DNA end. There are 14 residues in the CDR3. Germline lookup yields CDR1 SGHTA and CDR2 FQGNSA. The CDR3 DNA sequence: TGTGCCAGCAGCTTAACTAGCTCCTACAATGAGCAGTACTTC. This encodes CASSLTSSYNEQYF.

This clonotype has more than one count but fewer than ten. The chain carries TRBV7-9 and TRBJ2-7, with TRBD2 as a possible D gene (6 bases). From germline, CDR1 is SEHNR and CDR2 FQNEAQ (reference sequence). The CDR3 is 14 residues long. Deletions cut 3 bases from V and 7 bases from J, with 16 bases between. The chain's CDR3 is CASSFGGGRNEQYF. The CDR3 DNA reads as TGTGCCAGCAGCTTTGGGGGAGGCCGGAATGAGCAGTACTTC.

This clonotype has a count of ten or more. The chain carries TRBV12-3 or TRBV12-4 and TRBJ2-7; the D call may be TRBD1 or TRBD2 (6 bases each). This CDR3 is built from 14 residues. Between the trimmed V and J ends, which lost 3 bases and 7 bases, there was a span of 16 bases. CDR3 bases: TGTGCCAGCAGTTTGGGGGGCGGGAACGCTGAGCAGTACTTC. It codes for CASSLGGGNAEQYF.

This clonotype has at least ten counts. The chain recombines TRBV24-1 with TRBJ2-1, with 11 bases aligning to TRBD1. CDR1 is KGHDR, CDR2 SFDVKD, per germline. The CDR3 extends over 16 amino acids. V lost 1 base and J lost 7; bases outside the gene matches: 5. As DNA, the CDR3 is TGTGCCACCAGTGATTTCTCGGACAGGGGGCGGAATGAGCAGTTCTTC. The encoded protein is CATSDFSDRGRNEQFF.

This clonotype showed up just a few times. The V and J genes are TRBV20-1 and TRBJ2-3, with 9 nucleotides matching TRBD2. This CDR3 is built from 16 residues. CDR1 and CDR2 (germline): DFQATT, SNEGSKA (reference sequence). CDR3 DNA sequence: TGCAGCGCAGCTTTGCGGGAGGGTTCTAGCACAGATACGCAGTATTTT. Amino acid sequence: CSAALREGSSTDTQYF.

The chain employs TRBV4-1 and TRBJ2-1, with a possible D match to TRBD2 (5 bases). Trimming removed 0 bases at V and 8 bases at J, with 11 bases between. This CDR3 comprises 14 residues. CDR1 MGHRA and CDR2 YSYEKL come from the germline V gene. CDR3 loop: CASSQDHGSHEQFF. CDR3 coding DNA: TGCGCCAGCAGCCAAGATCATGGGAGCCATGAGCAGTTCTTC.

V usage is TRBV11-2 and J usage is TRBJ1-2, with D hard to call. V was trimmed by 5 bases and J by 8 bases, leaving 21 bases between them. CDR3 length equals 15 residues. The germline V gene encodes CDR1 SGHAT and CDR2 FQNNGV. The DNA of the CDR3 is TGTGCCAGCAGCCCCGTAATCGGCCCCCGCAGGGGCTACACCTTC. It translates to CASSPVIGPRRGYTF.